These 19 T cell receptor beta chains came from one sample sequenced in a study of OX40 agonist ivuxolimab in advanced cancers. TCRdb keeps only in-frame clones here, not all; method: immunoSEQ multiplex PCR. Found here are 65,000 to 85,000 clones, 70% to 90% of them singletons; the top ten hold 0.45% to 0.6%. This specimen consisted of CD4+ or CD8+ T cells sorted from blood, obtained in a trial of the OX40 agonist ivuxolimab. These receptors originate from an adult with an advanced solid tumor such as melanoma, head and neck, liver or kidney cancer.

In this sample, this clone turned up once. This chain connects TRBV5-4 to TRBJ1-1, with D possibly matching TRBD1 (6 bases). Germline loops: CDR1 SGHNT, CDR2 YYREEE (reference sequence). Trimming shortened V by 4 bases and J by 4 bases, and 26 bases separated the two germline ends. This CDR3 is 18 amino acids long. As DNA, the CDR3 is TGTGCCAGCAGCCCCAACCCCGGGACATCACCTCCAGGCACTGAAGCTTTCTTT. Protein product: CASSPNPGTSPPGTEAFF. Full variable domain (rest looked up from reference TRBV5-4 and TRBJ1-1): ETGVTQSPTHLIKTRGQQVTLRCSSQSGHNTVSWYQQALGQGPQFIFQYYREEENGRGNFPPRFSGLQFPNYSSELNVNALELDDSALYLCASSPNPGTSPPGTEAFFGQGTRLTVV.

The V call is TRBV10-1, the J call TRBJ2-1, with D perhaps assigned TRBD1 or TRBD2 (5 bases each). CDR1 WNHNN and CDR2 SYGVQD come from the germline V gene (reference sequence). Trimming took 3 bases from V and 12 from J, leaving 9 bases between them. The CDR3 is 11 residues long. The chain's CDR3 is CASSDGGVQFF. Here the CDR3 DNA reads TGCGCCAGCAGTGATGGGGGTGTGCAGTTCTTC.

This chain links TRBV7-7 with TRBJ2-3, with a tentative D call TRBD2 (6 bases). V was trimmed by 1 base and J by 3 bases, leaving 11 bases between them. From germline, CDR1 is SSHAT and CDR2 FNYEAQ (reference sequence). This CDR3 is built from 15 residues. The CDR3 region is CASSLGLARTDTQYF. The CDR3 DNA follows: TGTGCCAGCAGCTTAGGCCTAGCGCGGACAGATACGCAGTATTTT.

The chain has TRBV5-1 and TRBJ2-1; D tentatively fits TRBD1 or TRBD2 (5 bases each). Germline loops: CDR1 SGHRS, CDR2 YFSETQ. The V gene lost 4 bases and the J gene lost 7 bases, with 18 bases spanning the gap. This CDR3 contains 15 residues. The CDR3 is CASSLRDPAQNEQFF. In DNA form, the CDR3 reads TGCGCCAGCAGCCTCCGGGACCCAGCACAGAATGAGCAGTTCTTC.

Here the CDR3 DNA reads TGTGCCAGCGGACAGACAATTGCAACTAATGAAAAACTGTTTTTT. Its protein product is CASGQTIATNEKLFF. V is TRBV6-1 and J is TRBJ1-4; D might be TRBD1 (6 bases). Trimming removed 8 bases from V and 0 bases from J, with 13 bases in between. This CDR3 has 15 residues. Germline V gene sequence: CDR1 MNHNS, CDR2 SASEGT.

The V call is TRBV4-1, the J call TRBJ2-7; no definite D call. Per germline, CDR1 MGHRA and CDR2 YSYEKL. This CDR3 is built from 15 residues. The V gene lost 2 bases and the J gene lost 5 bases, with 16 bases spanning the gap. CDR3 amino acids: CASSQNWAQEDEQYF. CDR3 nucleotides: TGCGCCAGCAGCCAAAACTGGGCCCAGGAAGACGAGCAGTACTTC.

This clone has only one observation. The CDR3 loop is CASSVASGDNEQFF. The CDR3 coding sequence is TGTGCCAGCAGCGTGGCTAGCGGTGACAATGAGCAGTTCTTC. The chain employs TRBV9 and TRBJ2-1; 7 bases map to TRBD2. The CDR3 extends over 14 amino acids. The junction had 4 bases not matched to a gene; V was cut back by 2 bases and J by 5 bases. Germline lookup yields CDR1 SGDLS and CDR2 YYNGEE.

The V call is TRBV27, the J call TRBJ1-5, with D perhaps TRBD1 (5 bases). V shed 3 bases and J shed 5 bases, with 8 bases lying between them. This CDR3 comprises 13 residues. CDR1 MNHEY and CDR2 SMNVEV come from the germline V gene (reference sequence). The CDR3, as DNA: TGTGCCAGCAGTTTTAGGGGCGATCAGCCCCAGCATTTT. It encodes CASSFRGDQPQHF.

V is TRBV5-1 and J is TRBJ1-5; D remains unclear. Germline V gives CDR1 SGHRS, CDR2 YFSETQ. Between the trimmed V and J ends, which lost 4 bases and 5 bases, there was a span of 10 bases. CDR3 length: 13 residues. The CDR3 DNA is TGCGCCAGCAGCCGGACGGTGGATCAGCCCCAGCATTTT. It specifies CASSRTVDQPQHF.

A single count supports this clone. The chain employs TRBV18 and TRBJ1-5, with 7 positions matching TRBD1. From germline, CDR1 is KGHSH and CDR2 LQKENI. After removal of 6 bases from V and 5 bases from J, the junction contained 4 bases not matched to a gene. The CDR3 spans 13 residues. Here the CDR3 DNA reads TGTGCCAGCTCCCCCGGACAGGATCAGCCCCAGCATTTT. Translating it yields CASSPGQDQPQHF.

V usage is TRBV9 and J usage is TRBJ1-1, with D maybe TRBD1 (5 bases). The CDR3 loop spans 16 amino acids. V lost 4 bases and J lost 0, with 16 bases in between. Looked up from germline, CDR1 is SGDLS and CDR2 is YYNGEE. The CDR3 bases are TGTGCCAGCAGCCCCCTCTTGAGGGGAATGAACACTGAAGCTTTCTTT. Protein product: CASSPLLRGMNTEAFF.

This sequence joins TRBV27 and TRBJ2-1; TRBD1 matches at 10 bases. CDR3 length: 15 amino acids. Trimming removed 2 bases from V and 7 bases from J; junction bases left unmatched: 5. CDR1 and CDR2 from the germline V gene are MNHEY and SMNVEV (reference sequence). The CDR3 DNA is TGTGCCAGCAGTTTAAGGGACAGGGGTGTGAATGAGCAGTTCTTC. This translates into CASSLRDRGVNEQFF.

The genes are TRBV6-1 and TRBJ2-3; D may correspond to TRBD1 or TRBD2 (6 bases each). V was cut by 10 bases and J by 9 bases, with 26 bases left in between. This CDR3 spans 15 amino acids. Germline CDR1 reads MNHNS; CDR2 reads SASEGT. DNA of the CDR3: TGTGCCACCGATTCCCTAGGGGGGATGAAGCGGACGCAGTATTTT. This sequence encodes CATDSLGGMKRTQYF.

CDR3 protein: CASSPRTENTEAFF. DNA for the CDR3: TGCGCCAGCAGCCCGCGGACCGAGAACACTGAAGCTTTCTTT. The chain carries TRBV5-1 and TRBJ1-1; D uncertain. V dropped 4 bases and J dropped 1 base, with 11 bases sitting between them. From germline, CDR1 is SGHRS and CDR2 YFSETQ. The length of the CDR3 is 14 residues.

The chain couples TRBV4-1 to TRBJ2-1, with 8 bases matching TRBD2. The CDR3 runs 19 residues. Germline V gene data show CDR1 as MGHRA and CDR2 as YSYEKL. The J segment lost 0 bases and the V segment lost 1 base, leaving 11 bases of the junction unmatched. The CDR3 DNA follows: TGCGCCAGCAGCCAAGGTTCTACTACTAGCGGAAGCTCCTACAATGAGCAGTTCTTC. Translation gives CASSQGSTTSGSSYNEQFF.

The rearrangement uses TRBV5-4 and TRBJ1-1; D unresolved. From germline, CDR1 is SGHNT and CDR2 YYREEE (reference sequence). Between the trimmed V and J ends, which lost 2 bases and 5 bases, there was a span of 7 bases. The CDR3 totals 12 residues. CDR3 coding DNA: TGTGCCAGCAGCTTCGGGGAGACTGAAGCTTTCTTT. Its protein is CASSFGETEAFF.

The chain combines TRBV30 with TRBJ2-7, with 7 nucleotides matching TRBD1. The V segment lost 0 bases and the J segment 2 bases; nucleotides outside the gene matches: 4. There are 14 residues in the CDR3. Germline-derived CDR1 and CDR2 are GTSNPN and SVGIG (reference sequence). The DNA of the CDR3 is TGTGCCTGGAGTGTACTACAGGGGCCCTACGAGCAGTACTTC. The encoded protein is CAWSVLQGPYEQYF.

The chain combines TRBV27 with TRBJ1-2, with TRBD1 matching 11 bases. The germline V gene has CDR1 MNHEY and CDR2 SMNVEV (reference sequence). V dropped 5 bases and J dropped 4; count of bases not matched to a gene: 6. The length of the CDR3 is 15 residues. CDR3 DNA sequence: TGTGCCAGCAGTCCCCAAGGACAGGGGGCCTATGGCTACACCTTC. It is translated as CASSPQGQGAYGYTF.

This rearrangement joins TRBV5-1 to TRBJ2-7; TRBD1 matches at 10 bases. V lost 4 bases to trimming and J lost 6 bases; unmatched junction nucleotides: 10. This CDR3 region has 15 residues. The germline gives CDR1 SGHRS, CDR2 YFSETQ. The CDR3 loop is CASSQGTGVSREQYF. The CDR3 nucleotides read TGCGCCAGCAGCCAAGGGACAGGGGTGTCCCGCGAGCAGTACTTC.